The 28 T cell receptor beta chains listed next were all sequenced from one sample in a study of vaccination and CD4 T cells after COVID-19. Treatment defined: approximately nine-day PBMC culture with coronavirus spike peptide pools or control peptides (ViraFEST assay). Their antigens are not known. CD4+ T cells that had been cultured provided DNA sequenced with the Oncomine TCR Beta short-read assay. TCRdb itself ran the PCR reads through MiXCR, one entry per CDR3 protein. The sample records about 19,000 distinct CDR3 sequences, roughly 42% being singletons. The material was CD4+ T cells from blood, cultured in vitro, obtained before SARS-CoV-2 vaccination. These receptors all come from a human donor who had recovered from COVID-19.

This chain connects TRBV25-1 to TRBJ1-6; 11 bases are shared with TRBD1. This CDR3 is built from 14 residues. Germline loops: CDR1 MGHDK, CDR2 SYGVNS. J was trimmed by 10 bases and V by 8 bases; bases with no gene match: 7. The chain's CDR3 is CASGGQGAASPLHF. DNA of the CDR3: TGTGCCAGCGGTGGACAGGGGGCAGCGTCACCCCTCCACTTT.

The V and J genes are TRBV10-3 and TRBJ1-1; possible D gene TRBD1, 6 bases. Per germline, CDR1 ENHRY and CDR2 SYGVKD. V lost 7 bases to trimming and J lost 11 bases, with 17 bases between them. The CDR3 runs to 12 residues. CDR3 region: CAIKGEHERAFF. In DNA, the CDR3 is TGTGCCATCAAGGGGGAACACGAGAGGGCTTTCTTT.

This clonotype was seen more than once but under ten times. The V call is TRBV10-2, the J call TRBJ1-2, with D perhaps matching TRBD1 (5 bases). CDR3 length: 14 amino acids. The germline V gene has CDR1 WSHSY and CDR2 SAAADI. V shed 0 bases and J shed 4 bases, with 9 bases lying between them. As DNA, the CDR3 is TGCGCCAGCAGTGAGTCGTGGGGGGGCTATGGCTACACCTTC. Protein: CASSESWGGYGYTF.

CDR3: CASSLRVFSRGGVPNEQFF. CDR3 DNA sequence: TGTGCCAGCAGCTTAAGGGTTTTTTCTCGCGGGGGGGTACCTAATGAGCAGTTCTTC. V usage is TRBV7-2 and J usage is TRBJ2-1, with 9 bases aligning to TRBD2. V was pared by 2 bases and J by 7 bases, with 18 bases of the junction left unmatched. The V gene's germline CDR1 is SGHTA and CDR2 FQGNSA. The CDR3 loop spans 19 amino acids.

This clonotype was seen only a few times. The CDR3 bases are TGTGCCAGCAGTTACTCGGGGTCGGGCTATGGCTACACCTTC. Its protein product is CASSYSGSGYGYTF. V gene TRBV6-5 combines with J gene TRBJ1-2; no definite D call. The ends were cut back, 0 bases at V and 4 bases at J, with 9 bases in the middle. Germline CDR1 reads MNHEY; CDR2 reads SVGAGI. This CDR3 is 14 amino acids long.

The chain recombines TRBV19 with TRBJ1-3; 9 bases match TRBD1. The length of the CDR3 is 15 residues. Germline trimming cut 3 bases from V and 4 bases from J; bases unmatched to any gene: 4. Germline V gene data show CDR1 as LNHDA and CDR2 as SQIVND (reference sequence). The CDR3 DNA sequence: TGTGCCAGTAGTATGGGGACAGGGCTCGGAAACACCATATATTTT. Translation gives CASSMGTGLGNTIYF. Combining the CDR3 with reference TRBV19 and TRBJ1-3 gives the whole variable domain DGGITQSPKYLFRKEGQNVTLSCEQNLNHDAMYWYRQDPGQGLRLIYYSQIVNDFQKGDIAEGYSVSREKKESFPLTVTSAQKNPTAFYLCASSMGTGLGNTIYFGEGSWLTVV.

CDR3 nucleotides: TGTGCCAGCAGTTACTCGAACCGGGGGCCCTACAATGAGCAGTTCTTC. It translates to CASSYSNRGPYNEQFF. The gene calls are TRBV6-5 and TRBJ2-1, with D tentatively TRBD1 or TRBD2 (6 bases each). V dropped 0 bases and J dropped 2 bases, with 11 bases sitting between them. The CDR3 runs 16 residues. CDR1 is MNHEY, CDR2 SVGAGI, per germline.

The CDR3 bases are TGTGCCAGCAGCCGCGGTCCCGGGAGCAATCAGCCCCAGCATTTT. Translated, it gives CASSRGPGSNQPQHF. The V call is TRBV7-9, the J call TRBJ1-5; no firm D call. Trimming removed 5 bases from V and 1 base from J, with 12 bases in between. The CDR3 is 15 amino acids. CDR1 SEHNR and CDR2 FQNEAQ come from the germline V gene (reference sequence).

The chain uses TRBV15 and TRBJ2-6; possibly TRBD1 for D (5 bases). The germline V gene has CDR1 LNHNV and CDR2 YYDKDF (reference sequence). Trimming removed 0 bases at V and 3 bases at J, with 18 bases between. CDR3 length: 19 residues. The CDR3: CATSRDAARVLDGANVLTF. The CDR3 coding sequence is TGTGCCACCAGCAGAGATGCGGCCAGGGTCCTAGATGGGGCCAACGTCCTGACTTTC. Complete variable domain (other parts from reference TRBV15 and TRBJ2-6): DAMVIQNPRYQVTQFGKPVTLSCSQTLNHNVMYWYQQKSSQAPKLLFHYYDKDFNNEADTPDNFQSRRPNTSFCFLDIRSPGLGDTAMYLCATSRDAARVLDGANVLTFGAGSRLTVL.

A few counts support this clonotype. The rearrangement uses TRBV6-1 and TRBJ1-1; maybe TRBD1 (5 bases). Per germline, CDR1 MNHNS and CDR2 SASEGT. The CDR3 extends over 12 amino acids. V dropped 4 bases and J dropped 3 bases, with 6 bases sitting between them. The CDR3 region has the DNA TGTGCCAGCAGTGGACAGTACACTGAAGCTTTCTTT. This sequence encodes CASSGQYTEAFF.

The CDR3 DNA is TGTGCCATCAGCACCGGGAACTATGGCTACACCTTC. This translates into CAISTGNYGYTF. The chain uses TRBV10-3 and TRBJ1-2; D unclear. Germline loops: CDR1 ENHRY, CDR2 SYGVKD. Deletions cut 6 bases from V and 2 bases from J, with 7 bases between. This CDR3 region has 12 residues.

The chain has TRBV19 and TRBJ2-3; D gene uncertain. The germline V gene encodes CDR1 LNHDA and CDR2 SQIVND (reference sequence). V gave up 5 bases and J gave up 5 bases, with 17 bases separating them. The CDR3 covers 15 residues. The CDR3 loop reads CASSRSGQPQDTQYF. CDR3 nucleotides: TGTGCCAGTAGTCGATCTGGGCAGCCTCAAGATACGCAGTATTTT.

CDR3 amino acids: CASSSLLTGENTGELFF. Written as DNA, the CDR3 is TGTGCCAGCAGCTCCCTCTTGACAGGGGAGAACACCGGGGAGCTGTTTTTT. The chain uses TRBV11-3 and TRBJ2-2; 8 bases match TRBD1. The CDR3 sequence is 17 residues long. Germline-derived CDR1 and CDR2 are SGHNT and YENEEA. V dropped 4 bases and J dropped 1; count of bases not matched to a gene: 8.

The rearrangement joins TRBV20-1 to TRBJ2-3, with 9 bases aligning to TRBD2. V trimming: 1 base; J trimming: 0 bases; junction bases outside the gene matches: 14. Per germline, CDR1 DFQATT and CDR2 SNEGSKA (reference sequence). The CDR3 loop spans 19 amino acids. This chain's CDR3 is CSARVMFWREGLSTDTQYF. The DNA for the CDR3 is TGCAGTGCTAGAGTGATGTTTTGGCGGGAGGGCCTTAGCACAGATACGCAGTATTTT.

The V and J genes are TRBV6-5 and TRBJ1-2; D is possibly TRBD1 (5 bases). The CDR3 is 17 residues long. Trimming took 4 bases from V and 1 from J, leaving 19 bases between them. Per germline, CDR1 MNHEY and CDR2 SVGAGI. CDR3 residues: CASSFGRGELVNYGYTF. The CDR3 DNA reads as TGTGCCAGCAGTTTCGGAAGGGGTGAATTGGTTAACTATGGCTACACCTTC.

The genes are TRBV4-3 and TRBJ2-1, with 7 positions matching TRBD2. Unmatched junction bases numbered 7, after V lost 1 base and J lost 7 bases. The CDR3 runs 15 residues. From germline, CDR1 is LGHNA and CDR2 YSLEER. This CDR3 is CASSQVSAGRNEQFF. CDR3 in DNA: TGCGCCAGCAGCCAAGTGTCAGCGGGGAGGAATGAGCAGTTCTTC.

This rearrangement joins TRBV20-1 to TRBJ2-2; 8 bases are a match to TRBD2. Per the germline V gene, CDR1 is DFQATT and CDR2 is SNEGSKA (reference sequence). This CDR3 comprises 18 residues. Germline trimming cut 1 base from V and 0 bases from J; bases unmatched to any gene: 10. The CDR3 coding sequence is TGCAGTGCTAGAGGGTTAACTAGCGGTACCGCGAACACCGGGGAGCTGTTTTTT. Its protein product is CSARGLTSGTANTGELFF.

The genes are TRBV18 and TRBJ2-3; no firm D call. The CDR3 loop spans 12 amino acids. From germline, CDR1 is KGHSH and CDR2 LQKENI. V lost 3 bases and J lost 4, with 5 bases in between. The CDR3 DNA reads TGTGCCAGCTCACCCGGACCAGATACGCAGTATTTT. Translated, it gives CASSPGPDTQYF.

This rearrangement joins TRBV20-1 to TRBJ2-1; 11 positions agree with TRBD2. V trimming: 2 bases; J trimming: 4 bases; junction bases outside the gene matches: 19. This CDR3 spans 20 amino acids. Per the germline V gene, CDR1 is DFQATT and CDR2 is SNEGSKA (reference sequence). The CDR3 loop is CSARKLSSGRSPLSYNEQFF. Written as DNA, the CDR3 is TGCAGTGCTAGAAAACTGTCTAGCGGGAGGAGTCCACTATCTTACAATGAGCAGTTCTTC.

J is TRBJ1-4 and V is TRBV10-3; 7 bases align to TRBD1. V lost 4 bases, J lost 5 bases, and 7 bases stayed unmatched. CDR3 length: 15 amino acids. Germline assignment: CDR1 ENHRY and CDR2 SYGVKD. The CDR3 spells CAISGKQGLNEKLFF. The CDR3 nucleotides read TGTGCCATCAGTGGTAAACAGGGGCTCAATGAAAAACTGTTTTTT.

The chain couples TRBV30 to TRBJ1-3, with unresolved D. The CDR3 consists of 14 residues. Germline V lookup: CDR1 GTSNPN, CDR2 SVGIG (reference sequence). V lost 4 bases to trimming and J lost 4 bases, with 14 bases between them. The CDR3 DNA is TGTGCCTGGACTAGCGGGGTGACGGGAAACACCATATATTTT. Translation: CAWTSGVTGNTIYF.

V gene TRBV6-2 or TRBV6-3 combines with J gene TRBJ2-2; 12 nucleotides line up with TRBD1. Germline loops: CDR1 MNHEY, CDR2 SVGEGT. The CDR3 is 16 residues long. The V gene end was trimmed by 8 bases and the J gene end by 7 bases; junction bases not matched to a gene: 11. The CDR3 bases are TGTGCCAGCGAATCCAGAGGGACAGGGGGCCGCGGGGAGCTGTTTTTT. Its translation: CASESRGTGGRGELFF.

This chain joins TRBV19 and TRBJ1-2; D may be TRBD1 (5 bases). The germline V gene encodes CDR1 LNHDA and CDR2 SQIVND (reference sequence). Trimming pared 3 bases from V and 7 bases from J, leaving 18 bases between. This CDR3 is built from 15 residues. DNA of the CDR3: TGTGCCAGTAGTATGTCAGCAGGGACCGCATCTGGCTACACCTTC. Protein product: CASSMSAGTASGYTF.

This clonotype was observed a single time. This chain connects TRBV24-1 to TRBJ2-3; D is tentatively TRBD1 or TRBD2 (6 bases each). Germline CDR1 KGHDR, CDR2 SFDVKD. V was pared by 3 bases and J by 0 bases, with 15 bases between. The CDR3 length is 17 residues. CDR3 sequence: CATSDQGTGMSTDTQYF. The CDR3 DNA is TGTGCCACCAGTGATCAGGGGACTGGGATGAGCACAGATACGCAGTATTTT.

This clonotype was counted a few times. The chain employs TRBV19 and TRBJ2-5, with 13 positions matching TRBD2. V was pared by 6 bases and J by 5 bases, with 6 bases of the junction left unmatched. Per germline, CDR1 LNHDA and CDR2 SQIVND (reference sequence). CDR3 length equals 15 residues. The CDR3 loop reads CASSTLAGGPETQYF. CDR3 coding DNA: TGTGCCAGTAGCACACTAGCGGGGGGGCCTGAGACCCAGTACTTC. Full variable domain (rest looked up from reference TRBV19 and TRBJ2-5): DGGITQSPKYLFRKEGQNVTLSCEQNLNHDAMYWYRQDPGQGLRLIYYSQIVNDFQKGDIAEGYSVSREKKESFPLTVTSAQKNPTAFYLCASSTLAGGPETQYFGPGTRLLVL.

This sequence joins TRBV20-1 and TRBJ2-3; 8 bases line up with TRBD1. The germline gives CDR1 DFQATT, CDR2 SNEGSKA (reference sequence). Germline trimming cut 2 bases from V and 0 bases from J; bases unmatched to any gene: 1. The CDR3 has 14 amino acids. CDR3 protein: CSARTGGSTDTQYF. The CDR3 coding sequence is TGCAGTGCTAGAACAGGGGGGAGCACAGATACGCAGTATTTT.

The CDR3: CATTTFGAGARTEAFF. The CDR3 DNA is TGTGCCACCACTACCTTTGGGGCAGGGGCGCGAACTGAAGCTTTCTTT. The chain links TRBV19 to TRBJ1-1, with a weak D call TRBD1 (6 bases). CDR1 LNHDA and CDR2 SQIVND come from the germline V gene (reference sequence). V lost 10 bases and J 5 bases, leaving 26 bases between the germline ends. The CDR3 runs to 16 residues.

This chain connects TRBV20-1 to TRBJ2-1; possibly TRBD2 for D (6 bases). The CDR3 has 12 amino acids. Germline loops: CDR1 DFQATT, CDR2 SNEGSKA (reference sequence). Trimming shortened V by 5 bases and J by 6 bases, and 11 bases separated the two germline ends. The CDR3 DNA is TGCAGTGCTGGGACTGACTCCAATGAGCAGTTCTTC. Protein sequence: CSAGTDSNEQFF.